This T cell receptor beta chain was obtained from a study of blood T cell repertoires in COVID-19. As for the study in general: Specimens from acute and convalescent COVID-19 originated in the United States, Italy and Spain. Sample material is recorded as cDNA or gDNA derived from T cells, B-cell-depleted T cells, or PBMCs.

Per germline, CDR1 SGHRS and CDR2 YFSETQ. J lost 5 bases, V lost 3 bases, and 4 bases had no gene match. The CDR3 spans 13 residues. Authors' data handling: Reference gene primer amplification gave estimated nucleated cell counts. Clones were sequenced by immunoSEQ multiplex PCR, and TCRdb holds only the in-frame ones, with some missing. Clone size and V and J calls were adopted from that table, with D and trimming inferred from the DNA. Among 70,000 to 95,000 clones, under 90% were seen once, and the ten largest hold around 1.5%. The sequencing sample was made of peripheral blood. This receptor was obtained from a human donor with active COVID-19. The donor label of this sample is uncertain. This chain joins TRBV5-1 and TRBJ2-5; TRBD2 aligns across 7 bases. The CDR3 DNA reads as TGCGCCAGCAGCTCGGGACTACCGGAGACCCAGTACTTC. As protein: CASSSGLPETQYF. Variable domain in full (rest from reference TRBV5-1 and TRBJ2-5): KAGVTQTPRYLIKTRGQQVTLSCSPISGHRSVSWYQQTPGQGLQFLFEYFSETQRNKGNFPGRFSGRQFSNSRSEMNVSTLELGDSALYLCASSSGLPETQYFGPGTRLLVL.